The T cell receptor (beta chain) under discussion was sequenced for a study of T cell responses to AZD1222 COVID-19 vaccine listed by TCRdb under 2021. For context, the study as a whole: TCR sequencing was performed for 233 trial participants, of whom 207 were given two doses of AZD1222 and some 26 were given two doses of MenACWY control vaccine. Enrollment into the trials was organized by age into subgroups of 18-55, 56-69 and 70-plus years, and those subgroups contained roughly 150, 30 and 60 TCR-sequenced participants, respectively. Broader findings and caveats from the paper: In the small 56-69-year group, the increase in depth fell short of significance, most likely because of low power. Participants were mostly white British, with more females than males. The authors suggested clonal diversity may have been underestimated. Because no day 14 peak-response samples were available, the repertoires could be characterized only after the peak T cell response. Reportedly, close to half of the unique spike-specific TCRs recognized epitopes lying outside the regions that are mutated in the B.1.351 and B.1.1.7 variants. Vaccine-associated CD4 TCRs spanned the whole spike protein, with dominant responses in regions 160-218 and 743-854. A significant rise in spike-specific TCR breadth and depth was observed after two AZD1222 doses relative to day 0 and relative to MenACWY recipients. Conclusions about previously exposed vaccinees are limited, since just a handful of AZD1222 recipients were seropositive for SARS-CoV-2 at baseline.

V lost 4 bases and J lost 3 bases; the stretch between them is 14 bases long. Spanning cysteine to phenylalanine, the CDR3 consists of 14 amino acids. Just CDR3 DNA is preserved here, 42 bases in frame from base 1. The germline V gene sets CDR1 to SGHRS and CDR2 to YFSETQ. With respect to this clone: Its binding antigen is unknown. Per-base qualities were not stored, and no clone one base away is much larger.

The CDR3 regions of human TCRbeta chains were subjected to immunosequencing. As for the authors' bioinformatics: Repertoire TCRs were checked for matches against a reference library of SARS-CoV-2-specific TCRs that had been generated using the MIRA antigen-specificity platform. Breadth was defined as the fraction of unique TCRs that were SARS-CoV-2-associated. Depth was defined as the fraction of total T cells that were SARS-CoV-2-associated. Using the MIRA data, each spike-specific TCR was assigned both to the spike region to which the TCR was reactive and to a CD4 or CD8 class. Log10-transformed breadth and depth values were compared by one-way ANOVA with Sidak's multiple comparisons tests. What TCRdb holds here is the immuneACCESS table cut down to in-frame rearrangements. Part of the clones is not present; checked against another copy, under half of the missing clones reflect an unresolved V gene, and the others are unexplained. V, J and clone size derive from that table, while D and trimming were established from the DNA sequence. In all, the sample holds 150,000 or so clones, and about nine tenths of those were seen once. The ten largest clones represent roughly 1.2% of the sample.

The label giving this sample's time point can be read as: about 28 days (+/-7) after the second vaccine dose. AZD1222 recipients with second doses at about 4 weeks or about 12 weeks were pooled, because spike-specific TCR depth and breadth did not differ between schedules. Vaccinee samples came from UK trials COV001 and COV002, including a single-blind randomized controlled phase 2/3 trial of AZD1222 (ChAdOx1 nCoV-19) in healthy adults. For TCRbeta chain sequencing, PBMC samples from trial participants were taken at day 0 and at day 28 after the second dose. The origin of this receptor is an adult who received the AZD1222 COVID-19 vaccine. The specimen was peripheral blood, collected 28 days after the second AZD1222 dose. The receptor chain draws on TRBV5-1 and TRBJ2-7, with TRBD2 perhaps the D gene, on 5 matching bases. The CDR3 protein sequence reads: CASSPLAVVYEQYF. The DNA sequence is given as TGCGCCAGCAGCCCGCTAGCTGTTGTCTACGAGCAGTACTTC.